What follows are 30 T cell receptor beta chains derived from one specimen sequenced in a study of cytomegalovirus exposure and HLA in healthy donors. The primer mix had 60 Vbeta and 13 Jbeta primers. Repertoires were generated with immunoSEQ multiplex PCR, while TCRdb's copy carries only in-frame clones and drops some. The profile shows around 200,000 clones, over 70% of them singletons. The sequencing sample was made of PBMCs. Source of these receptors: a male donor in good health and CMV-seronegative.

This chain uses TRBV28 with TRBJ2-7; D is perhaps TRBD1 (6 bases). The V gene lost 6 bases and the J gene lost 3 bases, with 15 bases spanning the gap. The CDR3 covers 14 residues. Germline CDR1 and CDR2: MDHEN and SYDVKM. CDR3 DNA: TGTGCCAGCAGCCCACCAACAGGGTTCTACGAGCAGTACTTC. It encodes CASSPPTGFYEQYF.

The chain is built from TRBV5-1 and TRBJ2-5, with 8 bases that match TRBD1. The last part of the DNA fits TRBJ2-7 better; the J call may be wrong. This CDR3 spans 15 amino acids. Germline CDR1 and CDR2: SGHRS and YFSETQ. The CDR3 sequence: CASSLDRGVTYEQYF. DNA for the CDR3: TGCGCCAGCAGCTTAGACAGGGGAGTTACCTACGAGCAGTACTTC.

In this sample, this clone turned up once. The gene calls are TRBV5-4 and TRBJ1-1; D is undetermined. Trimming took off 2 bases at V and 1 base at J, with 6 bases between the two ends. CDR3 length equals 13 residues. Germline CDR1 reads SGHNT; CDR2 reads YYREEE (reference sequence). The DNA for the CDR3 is TGTGCCAGCAGCTTAGGAGGGAACACTGAAGCTTTCTTT. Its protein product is CASSLGGNTEAFF. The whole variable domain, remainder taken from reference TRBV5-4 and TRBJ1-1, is ETGVTQSPTHLIKTRGQQVTLRCSSQSGHNTVSWYQQALGQGPQFIFQYYREEENGRGNFPPRFSGLQFPNYSSELNVNALELDDSALYLCASSLGGNTEAFFGQGTRLTVV.

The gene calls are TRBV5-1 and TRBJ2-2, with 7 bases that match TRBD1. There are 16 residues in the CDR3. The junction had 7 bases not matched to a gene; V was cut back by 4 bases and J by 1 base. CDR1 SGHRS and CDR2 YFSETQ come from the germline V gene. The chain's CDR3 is CASSLTGTVNTGELFF. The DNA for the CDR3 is TGCGCCAGCAGCCTTACCGGGACAGTGAACACCGGGGAGCTGTTTTTT.

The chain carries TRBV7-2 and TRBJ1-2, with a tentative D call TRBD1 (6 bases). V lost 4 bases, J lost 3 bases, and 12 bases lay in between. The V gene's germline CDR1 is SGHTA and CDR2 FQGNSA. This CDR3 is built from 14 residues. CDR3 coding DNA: TGTGCCAGCAGCTCGACAGGAATGGACTATGGCTACACCTTC. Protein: CASSSTGMDYGYTF.

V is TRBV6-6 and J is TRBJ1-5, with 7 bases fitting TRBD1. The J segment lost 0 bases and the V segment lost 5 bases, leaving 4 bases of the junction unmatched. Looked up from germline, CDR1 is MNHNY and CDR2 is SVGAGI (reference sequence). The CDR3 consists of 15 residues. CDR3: CASSRQGLSNQPQHF. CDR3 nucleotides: TGTGCCAGCAGTAGACAGGGCCTTAGCAATCAGCCCCAGCATTTT.

DNA for the CDR3: TGTGCCAGCAGCGGGGGTGGAGGGTTGCAAGAGACCCAGTACTTC. Protein sequence: CASSGGGGLQETQYF. The chain is built from TRBV9 and TRBJ2-5, with a tentative D call TRBD2 (6 bases). The V gene lost 3 bases and the J gene lost 2 bases, with 14 bases spanning the gap. The CDR3 covers 15 residues. The germline gives CDR1 SGDLS, CDR2 YYNGEE. The variable domain in full, with the rest retrieved from reference TRBV9 and TRBJ2-5, is DSGVTQTPKHLITATGQRVTLRCSPRSGDLSVYWYQQSLDQGLQFLIQYYNGEERAKGNILERFSAQQFPDLHSELNLSSLELGDSALYFCASSGGGGLQETQYFGPGTRLLVL.

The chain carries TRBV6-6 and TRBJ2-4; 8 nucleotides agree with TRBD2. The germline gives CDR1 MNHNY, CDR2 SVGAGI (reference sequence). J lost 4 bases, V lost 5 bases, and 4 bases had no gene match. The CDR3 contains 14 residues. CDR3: CASSPGTRKNIQYF. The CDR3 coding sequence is TGTGCCAGCAGTCCCGGGACTAGAAAAAACATTCAGTACTTC.

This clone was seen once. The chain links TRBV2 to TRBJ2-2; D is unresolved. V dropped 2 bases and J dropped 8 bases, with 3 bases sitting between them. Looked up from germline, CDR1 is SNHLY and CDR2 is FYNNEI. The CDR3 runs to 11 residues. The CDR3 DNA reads TGTGCCAGCAGTGAACTGGGGGAGCTGTTTTTT. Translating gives CASSELGELFF.

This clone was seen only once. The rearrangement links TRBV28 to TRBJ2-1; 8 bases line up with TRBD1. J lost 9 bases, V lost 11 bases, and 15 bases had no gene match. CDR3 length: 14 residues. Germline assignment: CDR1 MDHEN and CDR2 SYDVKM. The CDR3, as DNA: TGTGCCGGAGCGGCGGACAGGGAAATCGGTGAGCAGTTCTTC. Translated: CAGAADREIGEQFF.

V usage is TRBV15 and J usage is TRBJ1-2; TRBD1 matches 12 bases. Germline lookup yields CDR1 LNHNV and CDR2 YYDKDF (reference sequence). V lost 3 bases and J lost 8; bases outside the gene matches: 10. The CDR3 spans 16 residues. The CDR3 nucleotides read TGTGCCACCAGCAGGATACGGGACAGGGGGCAGGGCGGCTACACCTTC. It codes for CATSRIRDRGQGGYTF.

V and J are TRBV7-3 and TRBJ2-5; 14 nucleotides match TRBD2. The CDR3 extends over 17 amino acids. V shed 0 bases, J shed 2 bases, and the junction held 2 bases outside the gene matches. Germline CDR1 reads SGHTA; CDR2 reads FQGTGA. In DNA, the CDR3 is TGTGCCAGCAGCTTAACCGGACTAGCGGGGGGACAAGAGACCCAGTACTTC. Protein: CASSLTGLAGGQETQYF.

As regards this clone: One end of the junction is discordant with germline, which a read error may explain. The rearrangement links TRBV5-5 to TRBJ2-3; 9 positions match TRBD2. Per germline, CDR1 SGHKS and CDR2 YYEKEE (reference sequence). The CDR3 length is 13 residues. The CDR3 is CASGAGGTDTQYF. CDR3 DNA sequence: TGTGCCAGCGGAGCGGGAGGCACGGATACGCAGTATTTT.

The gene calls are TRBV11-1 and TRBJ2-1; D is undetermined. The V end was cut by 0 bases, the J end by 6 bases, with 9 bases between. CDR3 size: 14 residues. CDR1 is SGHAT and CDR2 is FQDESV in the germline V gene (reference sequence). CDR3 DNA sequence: TGTGCCAGCAGCTTAGCGCGAGAGTTCAATGAGCAGTTCTTC. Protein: CASSLAREFNEQFF.

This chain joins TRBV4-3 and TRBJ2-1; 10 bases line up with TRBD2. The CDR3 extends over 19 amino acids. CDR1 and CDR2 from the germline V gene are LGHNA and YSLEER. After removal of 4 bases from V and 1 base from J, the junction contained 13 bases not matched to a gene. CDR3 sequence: CASSRGLAARVWSYNEQFF. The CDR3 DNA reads TGCGCCAGCAGCCGAGGACTAGCGGCCCGGGTATGGTCCTACAATGAGCAGTTCTTC.

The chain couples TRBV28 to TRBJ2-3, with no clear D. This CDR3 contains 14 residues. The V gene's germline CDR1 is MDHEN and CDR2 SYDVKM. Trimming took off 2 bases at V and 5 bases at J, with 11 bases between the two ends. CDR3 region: CASSLTVEVDTQYF. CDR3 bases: TGTGCCAGCAGTTTAACGGTAGAAGTAGATACGCAGTATTTT.

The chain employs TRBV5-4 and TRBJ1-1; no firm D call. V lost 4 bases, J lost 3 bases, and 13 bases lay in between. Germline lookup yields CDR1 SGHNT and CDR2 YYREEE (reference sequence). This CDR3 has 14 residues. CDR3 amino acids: CASSAGQRDTEAFF. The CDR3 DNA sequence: TGTGCCAGCAGCGCGGGTCAGAGAGACACTGAAGCTTTCTTT.

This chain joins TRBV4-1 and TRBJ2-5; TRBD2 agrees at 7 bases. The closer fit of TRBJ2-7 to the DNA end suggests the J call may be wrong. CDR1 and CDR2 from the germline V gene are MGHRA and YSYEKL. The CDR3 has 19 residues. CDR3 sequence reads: CASSQELGSGRDYLYEQYF. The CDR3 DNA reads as TGCGCCAGCAGCCAAGAACTCGGATCGGGGCGGGACTATTTGTACGAGCAGTACTTC.

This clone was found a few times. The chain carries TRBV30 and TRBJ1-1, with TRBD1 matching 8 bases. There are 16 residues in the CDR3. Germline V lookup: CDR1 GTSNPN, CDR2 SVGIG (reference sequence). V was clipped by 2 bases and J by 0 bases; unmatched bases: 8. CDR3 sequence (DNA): TGTGCCTGGAGTAAACAGGGGGGTGGTTTGAACACTGAAGCTTTCTTT. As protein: CAWSKQGGGLNTEAFF.

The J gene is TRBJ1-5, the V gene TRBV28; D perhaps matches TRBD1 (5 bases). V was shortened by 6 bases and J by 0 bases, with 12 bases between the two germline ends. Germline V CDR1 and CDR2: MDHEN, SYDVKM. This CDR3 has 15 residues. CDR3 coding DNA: TGTGCCAGCAGAAGTCAGGGTTATAGCAATCAGCCCCAGCATTTT. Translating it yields CASRSQGYSNQPQHF.

The CDR3 DNA follows: TGCGCCAGCAGCCAACCACAGGGACACACTGAAGCTTTCTTT. Translation gives CASSQPQGHTEAFF. This chain joins TRBV4-1 and TRBJ1-1; perhaps TRBD1 as D (6 bases). The length of the CDR3 is 14 residues. The V end lost 2 bases, the J end lost 3 bases, and 10 bases lay between the germline ends. Germline V gene sequence: CDR1 MGHRA, CDR2 YSYEKL.

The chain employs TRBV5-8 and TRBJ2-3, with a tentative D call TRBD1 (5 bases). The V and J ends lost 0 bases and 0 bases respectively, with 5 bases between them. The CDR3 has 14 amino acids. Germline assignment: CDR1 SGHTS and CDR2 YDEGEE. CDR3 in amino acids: CASSLDRSTDTQYF. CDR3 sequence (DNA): TGTGCCAGCAGCTTGGACAGGAGCACAGATACGCAGTATTTT.

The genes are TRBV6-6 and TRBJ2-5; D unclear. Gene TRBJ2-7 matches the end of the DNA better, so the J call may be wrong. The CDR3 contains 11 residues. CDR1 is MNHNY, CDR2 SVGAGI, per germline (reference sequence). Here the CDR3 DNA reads TGTGCCAGCAGTTTCTCCTACGAGCAGTACTTC. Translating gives CASSFSYEQYF.

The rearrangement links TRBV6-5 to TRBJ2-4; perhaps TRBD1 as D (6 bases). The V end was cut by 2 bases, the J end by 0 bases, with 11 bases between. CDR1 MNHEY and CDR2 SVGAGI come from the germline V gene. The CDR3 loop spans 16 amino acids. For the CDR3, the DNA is TGTGCCAGCAGTTACGGACAGAGCTTAGCCAAAAACATTCAGTACTTC. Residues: CASSYGQSLAKNIQYF.

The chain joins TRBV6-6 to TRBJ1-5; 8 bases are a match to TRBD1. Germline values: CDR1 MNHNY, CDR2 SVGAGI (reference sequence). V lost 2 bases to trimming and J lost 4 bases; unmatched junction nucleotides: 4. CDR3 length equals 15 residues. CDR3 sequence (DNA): TGTGCCAGCAGTTACGTCGGACAGGGTAATCAGCCCCAGCATTTT. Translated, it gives CASSYVGQGNQPQHF.

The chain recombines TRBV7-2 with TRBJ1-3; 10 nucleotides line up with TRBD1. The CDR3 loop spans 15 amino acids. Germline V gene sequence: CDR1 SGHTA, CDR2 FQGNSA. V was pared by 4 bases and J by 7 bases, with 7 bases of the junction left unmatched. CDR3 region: CASSSRTGGGNTIYF. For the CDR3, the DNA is TGTGCCAGCAGCTCCCGGACAGGGGGGGGGAACACCATATATTTT.

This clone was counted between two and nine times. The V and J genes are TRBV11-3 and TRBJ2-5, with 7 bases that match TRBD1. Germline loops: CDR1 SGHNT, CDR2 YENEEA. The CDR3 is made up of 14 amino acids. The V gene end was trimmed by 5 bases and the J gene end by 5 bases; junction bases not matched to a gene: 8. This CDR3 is CASSRATGYETQYF. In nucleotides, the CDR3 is TGTGCCAGCAGCCGCGCGACAGGGTATGAGACCCAGTACTTC.

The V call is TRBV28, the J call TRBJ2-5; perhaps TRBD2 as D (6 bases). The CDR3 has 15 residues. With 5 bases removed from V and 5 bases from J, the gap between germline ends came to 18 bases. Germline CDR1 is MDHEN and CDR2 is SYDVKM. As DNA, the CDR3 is TGTGCCAGCAGTCCTGGGGGGTTTAGGCGGGAGACCCAGTACTTC. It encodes CASSPGGFRRETQYF.

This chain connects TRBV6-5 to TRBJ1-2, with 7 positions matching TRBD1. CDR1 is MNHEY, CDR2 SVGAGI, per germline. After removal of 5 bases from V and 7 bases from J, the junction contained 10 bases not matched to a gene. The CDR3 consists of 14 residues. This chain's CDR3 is CASSEVVGGFGYTF. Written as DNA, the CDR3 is TGTGCCAGCAGTGAAGTTGTAGGGGGCTTTGGCTACACCTTC.

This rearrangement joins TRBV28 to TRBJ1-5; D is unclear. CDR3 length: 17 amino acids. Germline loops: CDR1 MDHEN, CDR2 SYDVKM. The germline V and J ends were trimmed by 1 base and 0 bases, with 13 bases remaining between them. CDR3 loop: CASSLFGRVYSNQPQHF. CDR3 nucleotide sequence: TGTGCCAGCAGTTTATTCGGTCGGGTCTATAGCAATCAGCCCCAGCATTTT.